These T cell receptor beta chains were read from a single sample in a study of T cells in Graves' hyperthyroidism and ophthalmopathy. From the multiplex PCR reads, TCRdb called clonotypes with MiXCR, one entry per CDR3 protein. Among roughly 700,000 distinct CDR3 sequences listed, roughly 17% were seen once. Sequenced material: blood. The receptors derive from a man between 45 and 60 years old with Graves' hyperthyroidism. CDR3s include the opening cysteine and the closing phenylalanine or tryptophan. D genes are given only for firm matches. Clone sizes are given selectively: once, few, many, or a class where the clone is expanded.

>TRBV2|NA|TRBJ2-1|many
TGTGCCAGCACTGTACCACCATCTAGCTACAATGAGCAGTTCTTC
CASTVPPSSYNEQFF
>TRBV6-1|TRBD1|TRBJ2-5|many
TGTGCCAGCGGGGACAGGGTTCAAGAGACCCAGTACTTC
CASGDRVQETQYF
>TRBV28|NA|TRBJ1-1|NA
TGTGCCAGCACCCCCCAGGGGTGGGACACTGAAGCTTTCTTT
CASTPQGWDTEAFF
>TRBV19|TRBD1|TRBJ1-5|NA
TGTGCCAGTAGTATCCTCTCGACAGGGATCAATCAGCCCCAGCATTTT
CASSILSTGINQPQHF
>TRBV7-2|NA|TRBJ1-2|few
TGTGCCAGCAGCTTAGGAGAAGGACTTAACTATGGCTACACCTTC
CASSLGEGLNYGYTF
>TRBV5-6|NA|TRBJ2-7|many
TGTGCCAGCAGTTCCTCTAGCTACGAGCAGTACTTC
CASSSSSYEQYF
>TRBV7-3|NA|TRBJ2-7|many
TGTGCCAGCAGCTTAAGCTGGGGCCCTCACTACGAGCAGTACTTC
CASSLSWGPHYEQYF
>TRBV28|TRBD2|TRBJ2-1|many
TGTGCCAGCAGTCCTGCGGGAGGGCCAACCCTCCATGAGCAGTTCTTC
CASSPAGGPTLHEQFF
>TRBV3-1|NA|TRBJ2-5|many
TGTGCCAGCAGCCCGATTTCGAGGGAGGAGACCCAGTACTTC
CASSPISREETQYF
>TRBV2|NA|TRBJ1-2|many
TGTGCCAGCCGGGACACCGGTCGGGGCTACACCTTC
CASRDTGRGYTF
>TRBV10-3|TRBD1|TRBJ2-1|few
TGTGCCATCAAAGGACAGGGGATGGAAGCCAATGAGCAGTTCTTC
CAIKGQGMEANEQFF
>TRBV6-2/TRBV6-3|NA|TRBJ2-7|NA
TGTGCCAGCAACTCACGTTCACAGGGACACTACGAGCAGTACTTC
CASNSRSQGHYEQYF
>TRBV12-3/TRBV12-4|NA|TRBJ2-1|many
TGTGCCAGCAGTTTCAATGGCGGGTGGGGTTATGAGCAGTTCTTC
CASSFNGGWGYEQFF
>TRBV3-1|TRBD1|TRBJ2-7|NA
TGTGCCAGCAGCCATTTGGGGACAGGGACCGGGGAGCAGTACTTC
CASSHLGTGTGEQYF
>TRBV20-1|NA|TRBJ2-4|NA
TGCAGTGCTAGAGAGGCGCTAGCCAAAAACATTCAGTACTTC
CSAREALAKNIQYF
>TRBV6-2/TRBV6-3|TRBD1|TRBJ2-7|many
TGTGCCAGCAGACATACAGGGGCTAGAGCCTACGAGCAGTACTTC
CASRHTGARAYEQYF
>TRBV27|NA|TRBJ1-1|many
TGTGCCAGCAGTTGGGCAGGGGTTATGTCCACTGAAGCTTTCTTT
CASSWAGVMSTEAFF
>TRBV7-8|TRBD1|TRBJ1-5|many
TGTGCCAGCAGCTCGACAGGGTTCAGTCAGCCCCAGCATTTT
CASSSTGFSQPQHF
>TRBV6-1|NA|TRBJ1-2|few
TGTGCCACCGGTGGGGGTGATGGCTACACCTTC
CATGGGDGYTF
>TRBV12-3/TRBV12-4|TRBD1|TRBJ2-1|many
TGTGCCACGCACCGGGACAGGGATGATGAGCAGTTCTTC
CATHRDRDDEQFF
>TRBV7-3|NA|TRBJ2-2|NA
TGTGCCAGCAGCTTTGGACTGGTTTCGGAGCTGTTTTTT
CASSFGLVSELFF
>TRBV28|TRBD1|TRBJ2-7|NA
TGTGTCAGCAGGTCGGGGACAGGGGGTCCCTACGAGCAGTACTTC
CVSRSGTGGPYEQYF
>TRBV7-6|NA|TRBJ2-5|few
TGTGCCAGCAGCCAAGGGACGGTTTCTCAAGAGGCCCAGTACTTC
CASSQGTVSQEAQYF
>TRBV12-3/TRBV12-4|NA|TRBJ2-1|many
TGTGCCAGCAGTTTAAAAAGCAATGAGCAGTTCTTC
CASSLKSNEQFF
>TRBV30|NA|TRBJ1-5|NA
TGTGCCTGGAGTCCCCAGGGAAGGGGTACGGAGCCCCAGCATTTT
CAWSPQGRGTEPQHF
>TRBV3-1|TRBD1|TRBJ1-1|few
TGTGCCAGCAGCCAAGACTCTAGCTGGCAGGGGGGACACGATCCCAAAGCTTTCTTT
CASSQDSSWQGGHDPKAFF
>TRBV20-1|TRBD2|TRBJ2-1|NA
TGCAGTGCCATGGAACTAGCGGGAGGATACAATGAGCAGTTCTTC
CSAMELAGGYNEQFF
>TRBV2|TRBD2|TRBJ2-7|many
TGTGCCAGTCAATGGGAGCAACTAGCGGGACCAGCCAGGGAGCAGTACTTC
CASQWEQLAGPAREQYF
>TRBV28|NA|TRBJ2-3|many
TGTGCCAGCAGTACACCTCCATCAGGGTCAGATACGCAGTATTTT
CASSTPPSGSDTQYF
>TRBV14|NA|TRBJ2-7|many
TGTGCCAGCAGCCCCTCGACTGGAACCCTCGAGCAGTACTTC
CASSPSTGTLEQYF
>TRBV20-1|NA|TRBJ1-1|NA
TGCAGTGGACTTAACAGGAACACTGAAGCTTTCTTT
CSGLNRNTEAFF
>TRBV19|NA|TRBJ2-5|few
TGTGCCAGTAGTATTTCTAGGGCGAAACGAGAGACCCAGTACTTC
CASSISRAKRETQYF
>TRBV2|TRBD2|TRBJ2-1|many
TGTGCCAGCAGTGAACTCGGGGGGAGCTCCTACAATGAGCAGTTCTTC
CASSELGGSSYNEQFF
>TRBV27|TRBD1|TRBJ1-4|many
TGTGCCAGCAGTTTATCGAACAGGGGCATTCCTGAAAAACTGTTTTTT
CASSLSNRGIPEKLFF
>TRBV20-1|TRBD2|TRBJ2-1|few
TGCAGTGCTAGAGGCACTAGCGGGAGGAGCTCCTACAATGAGCAGTTCTTC
CSARGTSGRSSYNEQFF
>TRBV5-6|NA|TRBJ2-3|NA
TGTGCCAGCAGCTTCCCTGACTATCGGGCAGATACGCAGTATTTT
CASSFPDYRADTQYF
>TRBV10-2|NA|TRBJ2-7|many
TGCGCCAGCAGTGACGCCCCTGGGGGACTGACCTACGAGCAGTACTTC
CASSDAPGGLTYEQYF
>TRBV20-1|TRBD1|TRBJ1-5|NA
TGCAGTGCTGGCGGCCTCGACAGGGTTAATCAGCCCCAGCATTTT
CSAGGLDRVNQPQHF
>TRBV6-2/TRBV6-3|TRBD2|TRBJ2-4|few
TGTGCCAGCAAGAAGCGGGAGTCTGGAAACATTCAGTACTTC
CASKKRESGNIQYF
>TRBV20-1|NA|TRBJ2-3|NA
TGCAGTGCTAGAGATCGGGCGGGGTACACAGATACGCAGTATTTT
CSARDRAGYTDTQYF
>TRBV3-1|TRBD2|TRBJ2-7|many
TGTGCCAGCAGCCAATGGGGGACTAGCGGTTCCTACGAGCAGTACTTC
CASSQWGTSGSYEQYF
>TRBV9|TRBD2|TRBJ2-3|NA
TGTGCCAGCACGCCCGACCCTTCACTAGCGGGAGGCACAGATACGCAGTATTTT
CASTPDPSLAGGTDTQYF
>TRBV11-3|NA|TRBJ2-1|many
TGTGCCAGCAGCTTAGGGGTAGCAGCTAGCTCCTACAATGAGCAGTTCTTC
CASSLGVAASSYNEQFF
>TRBV25-1|NA|TRBJ2-1|many
TGTGCCAGCAGCAATTCTGCCGGGAGTTCCTACAATGAGCAGTTCTTC
CASSNSAGSSYNEQFF
>TRBV12-3/TRBV12-4|NA|TRBJ1-5|many
TGTGCCAGCAGTTTGAAGAGCAATCAGCCCCAGCATTTT
CASSLKSNQPQHF
>TRBV5-1|TRBD1|TRBJ1-2|few
TGCGCCAGCAGCGCGGGACAGGACTATGGCTACACCTTC
CASSAGQDYGYTF
>TRBV7-2|NA|TRBJ1-5|NA
TGTGCCAGCAGCTTAGCGATCCCTCAGCCCCAGCATTTT
CASSLAIPQPQHF
>TRBV6-5|NA|TRBJ2-1|NA
TGTGCCAGCAGTTACTATTCGGGTAATAGCGAGCAGTTCTTC
CASSYYSGNSEQFF
>TRBV7-9|TRBD1|TRBJ1-4|many
TGTGCCAGCAGCCTTCGAGGGGGCAAAGATAATGAAAAACTGTTTTTT
CASSLRGGKDNEKLFF
>TRBV12-3/TRBV12-4|TRBD1|TRBJ2-5|many
TGTGCCAGCAGCCCGGGACAGCTAGCCCAGTACTTC
CASSPGQLAQYF
>TRBV7-9|TRBD2|TRBJ2-1|once
TGTGCCAGCAGCCCGCCGGCCTCCGGGACTAGCGGGAGTTTGGCTCGGAATGAGCAGTTCTTC
CASSPPASGTSGSLARNEQFF